This TCR beta chain was identified during a study of Graves' ophthalmopathy and Graves' hyperthyroidism (dated by TCRdb to the late 2010s). Describing the broader study: Peripheral blood was collected at initial diagnosis, prior to any treatment. TCR beta repertoire signatures were used to distinguish Graves' ophthalmopathy from Graves' hyperthyroidism and to predict progression to ophthalmopathy. In total, some 140 blood samples were TCR-sequenced: some 43 ophthalmopathy, some 75 hyperthyroidism and about 17 hyperthyroidism-to-ophthalmopathy patients. To explore V-J signatures distinguishing ophthalmopathy from hyperthyroidism, a discovery set of some 100 patients (more than 40 ophthalmopathy, 57 stable hyperthyroidism) was enrolled. The independent validation cohort included roughly 19 hyperthyroidism patients plus 17 patients who later progressed from hyperthyroidism to ophthalmopathy. In over 5 hyperthyroidism patients, the T-cell repertoire of thyroid tissue was compared with the T-cell repertoire of blood. After sampling, hyperthyroidism patients received methimazole starting at 30 mg daily, and ophthalmopathy patients received high-dose intravenous methylprednisolone. Study-wide conclusions, independent of this receptor: Most of the expanded thyroid clonotypes with a frequency above 0.001 were also detected in blood, and it was suggested that the thyroid immune response may be reflected by blood repertoires. No statistical method was used to set the sample size in advance, and the investigators knew which group each participant was assigned to. The 13-signature model separated ophthalmopathy from stable hyperthyroidism with 85% to 90% sensitivity and around 84% specificity in cross-validation, and 80%/75% in the test set. In validation, the model predicted ophthalmopathy progression with about 70% sensitivity and around 72% specificity; around twelve predicted patients were CT-confirmed with GO in a median of approximately six months.

Taken from cysteine to phenylalanine, the CDR3 has 14 residues. Only CDR3 DNA is held: 42 bases, read in frame from base 1. CDR1 and CDR2 are read off the germline V gene as MDHEN and SYDVKM. For repertoire sequencing, TCR beta CDR3 regions were amplified from RNA transcripts. The first round of RT-PCR was done with HTBI primers and the Qiagen OneStep RT-PCR kit, and was followed by a second round of multiplex PCR, then size selection and purification. Sequencing of the libraries was carried out on an Illumina HiSeq2000 in paired-end mode with 100 bp reads. As for the authors' bioinformatics: SOAPnuke was used to process the reads, removing any read that contained adapters or uncalled bases, had a mean Phred below 15, or lacked an exact match to the constant primer or identifier. High-quality paired reads were merged with COPE v1.2.5. Clonotypes were defined as unique nucleotide sequences and were aligned to IMGT TRB V, D and J references using MiTCR v1.1. Analysis was restricted to V-J combinations with a frequency above 0.0001, which covered 98% to 99.2% of repertoires. For each V-J combination, a TCR clonal expansion and chaos score was defined as F50 clonal expansion divided by the chaos observed in the TCRdist matrix. Welch's t-statistics and random forest were used to narrow the features down to about a dozen V-J combinations, which were then fed into a naive Bayes classifier. Thyroid-blood repertoire similarity was quantified with the Morisita-Horn index. Starting from the raw public reads, TCRdb applied fastp trimming at Q25, assembled clones with MiXCR and retained in-frame beta chains. Rows are combined by CDR3 protein, so each entry shows the most common genes and DNA. TCRdb's processing, not the study's, gives the V and J calls here. Across this sample there are 350,000 or so distinct CDR3 sequences, with 17% seen only once. About 12% of the sample is held by the ten biggest clonotypes.

This clonotype has ten or more counts. What this receptor recognizes is not known. Germline and junction disagree at one end, which may indicate a read error. Ophthalmopathy patients had moderately to severely active disease, Clinical Activity Score of at least 3, NOSPECS grade of at least 4, and disease duration under 3 months. Patients with other autoimmune diseases, uncontrolled infections, pregnancy or lactation were excluded from the study. Diagnosis was based on clinical symptoms, serum thyroxine, TRAb, thyroid ultrasound and orbital computed tomography. Ficoll-Paque density gradient centrifugation was used to isolate PBMCs from 8.5 to 10 ml of fresh peripheral blood. Trizol reagent was used to extract the total RNA, and its quality was then checked on an Agilent 2100 Bioanalyzer.

The rearrangement combines TRBV28 with TRBJ1-1; the D gene identity is not certain. This TCR came from an adult man with Graves' ophthalmopathy. The sample consisted of peripheral blood. The CDR3 sequence is CASSLSGGHTEAFF. The nucleotide sequence is given as TGTGCCAGCAGTCTCAGTGGTGGTCACACCGAAGCTTTCTTT.